This is a list of T cell receptor beta chains from one sample in a study of blood T cell repertoires in COVID-19. The protocol was immunoSEQ multiplex PCR, while the TCRdb copy is restricted to in-frame clones and leaves out a portion. This sample carries tens of thousands of clones, approximately 79% of them seen once, and the ten largest clones take 12%. Sequencing was carried out using peripheral blood. The source is a human donor in a cohort sampled during active COVID-19. The CDR3 runs from the conserved cysteine through the conserved F or W. D genes are given only for firm matches. Size is stated for part of the rows, as once, few or many counts, or as a class when the clone is expanded.

cdr3_nt	cdr3_aa	d_call	clone_size	v_call	j_call
TGCGCCAGCAGCCCCTCGGGACTAGCGTTAGCAGATACGCAGTATTTT	CASSPSGLALADTQYF	TRBD2	once	TRBV4-3	TRBJ2-3
TGTGCCAGCAGCATCGCCCGACTAGCGGGAGGCACTAGAAACACAGATACGCAGTATTTT	CASSIARLAGGTRNTDTQYF	NA	NA	TRBV21-1	TRBJ2-3
TGTGCCAGCAGCGTAGCCGCTAGCGGATACGAGCAGTACTTC	CASSVAASGYEQYF	TRBD2	NA	TRBV9	TRBJ2-7
TGTGCCAGCAGTTTGGGGGGGGGTATACATTTT	CASSLGGGIHF	NA	NA	TRBV28	TRBJ1-5
TGTGCCAGCAGCTCCTGGAGCTCCTACGAGCAGTACTTC	CASSSWSSYEQYF	NA	NA	TRBV5-6	TRBJ2-7
TGTGCCAGCAGTTATCGGACTCGGTTAGGTGGCTACACCTTC	CASSYRTRLGGYTF	NA	NA	TRBV6-2/TRBV6-3	TRBJ1-2
TGTGCCAGCAGACAAACCGGGACTGGCATCTACGAGCAGTACTTC	CASRQTGTGIYEQYF	NA	NA	TRBV28	TRBJ2-7
TGTGCCAGCAGCCAAGAGGGACAGGAGCCCTACGAGCAGTACTTC	CASSQEGQEPYEQYF	TRBD1	few	TRBV4-2	TRBJ2-7
TGCGCCAGCAGCGGGGACAGGGCGAACACCGGGGAGCTGTTTTTT	CASSGDRANTGELFF	TRBD1	NA	TRBV5-1	TRBJ2-2
TGCGCCAGCAGCCAATCCCTCTCCTACGAGCAGTACTTC	CASSQSLSYEQYF	NA	NA	TRBV4-1	TRBJ2-7
TGCGCCAGCAGCCAAGGAACCAGCCCCGGGACAGGGATATACGAGCAGTACTTC	CASSQGTSPGTGIYEQYF	TRBD1	NA	TRBV4-3	TRBJ2-7
TGTGCCAGCAGGGCCCCTTTGCCAGCGGACACTGAAGCTTTCTTT	CASRAPLPADTEAFF	NA	NA	TRBV7-8	TRBJ1-1
TGTGCCAGCACAGGGCTCCGGCTCTCTGGGGCCAACGTCCTGACTTTC	CASTGLRLSGANVLTF	NA	NA	TRBV5-6	TRBJ2-6
TGTGCCATCAGTGACCCGCTAGCGGGAGGGCCAGAGACCCAGTACTTC	CAISDPLAGGPETQYF	TRBD2	NA	TRBV10-3	TRBJ2-5
TGCAGTGCCAGTGGGCTAGCCAAAAACATTCAGTACTTC	CSASGLAKNIQYF	NA	NA	TRBV20-1	TRBJ2-4
TGTGCCAGCAGTAGGGGGCCACCCGGCTACACTGAAGCTTTCTTT	CASSRGPPGYTEAFF	TRBD1	few	TRBV27	TRBJ1-1
TGTGCCAGCAGTACCAGACAGGTATTCTACGAGCAGTACTTC	CASSTRQVFYEQYF	NA	NA	TRBV28	TRBJ2-7
TGTGCCAGCAGTTCGACAGCTCCCTCCTATAATTCACCCCTCCACTTT	CASSSTAPSYNSPLHF	NA	NA	TRBV28	TRBJ1-6
TGTGCCTGGAGTGCGACAGGGGGCCGCACCATATATTTT	CAWSATGGRTIYF	TRBD1	NA	TRBV30	TRBJ1-3
TGTGCCAGCAGTTACTCGATTTCGCACAGCTACACTGAAGCTTTCTTT	CASSYSISHSYTEAFF	NA	NA	TRBV6-6	TRBJ1-1
TGTGCCAGCAGCCAAGATTTAACAGACCCTGGCTACACCTTC	CASSQDLTDPGYTF	NA	NA	TRBV16	TRBJ1-2
TGTGCCAGCCTCAGGGGGCTGAACACTGAAGCTTTCTTT	CASLRGLNTEAFF	TRBD1	NA	TRBV28	TRBJ1-1
TGTGCCAGAAGCCATCGGGACAGACCCTACGAGCAGTACTTC	CARSHRDRPYEQYF	TRBD1	NA	TRBV5-3	TRBJ2-7
TGTGCCAGCAGCTTAGTGGGGGGGAGCACAGATACGCAGTATTTT	CASSLVGGSTDTQYF	TRBD2	NA	TRBV7-6	TRBJ2-3
TGTGCCAGCAGCGTAGAGGGACAGGCTATTCTCCACGAGCAGTACTTC	CASSVEGQAILHEQYF	TRBD1	NA	TRBV9	TRBJ2-7
TGTGCTAGTGGTTTGGTACTTGTTACCCCCCGCGTAGATACGCAGTATTTT	CASGLVLVTPRVDTQYF	NA	NA	TRBV12-5	TRBJ2-3
TGTGCCAGCAGCTTAATTCCCCCCTACTACGAGCAGTACTTC	CASSLIPPYYEQYF	NA	NA	TRBV7-2	TRBJ2-7
TGTGCCAGCAGCCGGACAGGGTGGGATGATGAGCAGTTCTTC	CASSRTGWDDEQFF	TRBD1	NA	TRBV7-6	TRBJ2-1
TGTGCCAGCAGTGAACGGCAGGGGAGCTCCTACGAGCAGTACTTC	CASSERQGSSYEQYF	NA	NA	TRBV2	TRBJ2-7
TGCGCCAGCAGAAGCCGGGACATATTTCGGGGCTACACCTTC	CASRSRDIFRGYTF	NA	NA	TRBV5-1	TRBJ1-2
TGTGCCAGCAGCCCCCACACAGATACGCAGTATTTT	CASSPHTDTQYF	NA	NA	TRBV9	TRBJ2-3
TGTGCCAGCAGCGGAGGGGAGGTAGAGACCCAGTACTTC	CASSGGEVETQYF	NA	NA	TRBV9	TRBJ2-5
TGTGCCAGCAGCTTATCAGGGGGCAATCAGCCCCAGCATTTT	CASSLSGGNQPQHF	NA	few	TRBV7-9	TRBJ1-5
TGTGCCAGCAGTCCGGACAGGGGACTCCTAGGGCTGAACACTGAAGCTTTCTTT	CASSPDRGLLGLNTEAFF	TRBD1	NA	TRBV7-2	TRBJ1-1
TGCAGCGCCCGGGGGGATTATGACCTGTTTTTT	CSARGDYDLFF	NA	NA	TRBV29-1	TRBJ1-4
TGTGCCAGCAGCCAAGATCCTGCTAAACCCCTCCACTTT	CASSQDPAKPLHF	NA	few	TRBV4-2	TRBJ1-6
TGTGCTAGTGCCCGCGAGGGGGGGCTGAATGGCTACACCTTC	CASAREGGLNGYTF	NA	NA	TRBV12-5	TRBJ1-2
TGCGCCAGCAGCCCCAGGGGTTACGAGCAGTACTTC	CASSPRGYEQYF	NA	NA	TRBV23-1	TRBJ2-7
TGTGCCAGCAGCCCCAAGACAGGGACTGATGGCTACACCTTC	CASSPKTGTDGYTF	TRBD1	NA	TRBV3-1/TRBV3-2	TRBJ1-2
TGTGCCAGCAGGCCAGAGACAGGGTTGGATCAGCCCCAGCATTTT	CASRPETGLDQPQHF	TRBD1	NA	TRBV6-6	TRBJ1-5
TGTGCCAGCAGCGTAGAGACGGGGGGCTCGAACTATGGCTACACCTTC	CASSVETGGSNYGYTF	NA	once	TRBV9	TRBJ1-2
TGTGCCTGGAGTGTACTTGGTTCACCCCTCCACTTT	CAWSVLGSPLHF	NA	few	TRBV30	TRBJ1-6
TGCGCCAGCACTCCCAAGCACCTTGCCGATCAGCCCCAGCATTTT	CASTPKHLADQPQHF	NA	few	TRBV4-1	TRBJ1-5
TGTGCCAGCAGTGATTTGGGGCAAACCTACGAGCAGTACTTC	CASSDLGQTYEQYF	NA	few	TRBV2	TRBJ2-7
TGTGCCAGCAGCTCAGAGGATATTGCCAAGACCCAGTACTTC	CASSSEDIAKTQYF	NA	NA	TRBV5-4	TRBJ2-5